This T cell receptor (beta chain) stems from a study of T cell responses to AZD1222 COVID-19 vaccine (dated by TCRdb to 2020 to 2023). As for the study more broadly: AZD1222 recipients whose second dose came at about 4 weeks and those whose second dose came at about 12 weeks were combined into one group, since spike-specific TCR depth and breadth did not differ between the two schedules. A total of just over 230 trial participants underwent TCR sequencing, of whom 207 had received two doses of AZD1222 and roughly 26 had received two doses of the MenACWY control vaccine. Enrollment into the trials was organized by age into subgroups of 18-55, 56-69 and 70-plus years, and those subgroups contained roughly 140, 27 and 60 TCR-sequenced participants, respectively. Findings and caveats that apply to the study as a whole: The 56-69-year group was small, and its depth increase did not reach significance, likely because of low power. Participants were mostly white British and included more females than males, and it was suggested by the authors that clonal diversity may have been underestimated. Only a handful of AZD1222 recipients were SARS-CoV-2 seropositive at baseline, limiting conclusions about previously exposed vaccinees. Because no samples from the day 14 peak response were available, repertoires could be characterized only after the peak T cell response. Reportedly, almost half of the unique spike-specific TCRs recognized epitopes lying outside the regions that are mutated in the B.1.351 and B.1.1.7 variants. The vaccine-associated CD4 TCRs covered the entire spike protein, and the dominant responses fell in regions 160-218 and 743-854. After two AZD1222 doses, spike-specific TCR breadth and depth were significantly higher than at day 0 and than in MenACWY recipients.

The CDR3 regions of human TCRbeta chains were analyzed by immunosequencing. Processing in the source paper ran as follows. TCRs in the repertoires were matched against a reference library of SARS-CoV-2-specific TCRs that had been generated with the MIRA antigen-specificity platform. Breadth was defined as the fraction of unique TCRs that were SARS-CoV-2-associated, and depth was defined as the fraction of total T cells that were SARS-CoV-2-associated. Each spike-specific TCR was assigned to its reactive spike region and to a CD4 or CD8 class using the MIRA data. Log10-transformed breadth and depth values were compared by one-way ANOVA with Sidak's multiple comparisons tests. Imported from immuneACCESS, the table was reduced by TCRdb to in-frame sequences with V and J called. These copies leave out some clones; in studies compared against another copy, an unresolved V gene accounts for under half, and the cause of the remainder is not known. That table supplies the V and J calls and clone size; D and trimming were determined from the DNA. Recorded for this sample are tens of thousands of clones; about 90% of them occurred a single time. The ten largest account for about a quarter of the sample.

The time point label of this sample denotes: baseline before first vaccination. Samples from vaccinated people were obtained from the UK trials COV001 and COV002, which included a single-blind randomized controlled phase 2/3 trial of AZD1222 (ChAdOx1 nCoV-19) in healthy adults. For TCRbeta chain sequencing, PBMC samples were collected from trial participants at day 0 and at day 28 after the second dose. The count of this clone is one. The specificity of this receptor is unknown. Per-base quality was not reported, and no clone a single base away is much larger than it. V and J are truncated by 4 bases and 9 bases respectively, leaving an intervening sequence of 19 bases. From a lookup of the germline V gene, CDR1 and CDR2 are MGHRA and YSYEKL. Including cysteine and phenylalanine, the CDR3 has 15 amino acids. The kept DNA is CDR3 alone, 45 bases in frame from the first base.

The V and J genes are TRBV4-1 and TRBJ2-1, with a tentative D gene TRBD2 over 6 matching bases. This clonotype was obtained from an adult in good health. The sequenced sample was peripheral blood, obtained on day 0 of AZD1222 vaccination. The sequence in DNA is TGCGCCAGCAGCCTTAGACTAGAGAGATTCAGTGAGCAGTTCTTC. It encodes CASSLRLERFSEQFF.